Following are 32 T cell receptor beta chains from one sample sequenced in a study of T cell responses to AZD1222 COVID-19 vaccine. The data were produced by immunoSEQ multiplex PCR, yet TCRdb's version contains in-frame clones alone and is incomplete. The sample lists about 170,000 clones, roughly 92% occurring once. This sample comprised peripheral blood, obtained on day 0 of AZD1222 vaccination. Every receptor here comes from an adult in good health.

V is TRBV5-1 and J is TRBJ1-4, with TRBD1 matching 7 bases. In germline, CDR1 is SGHRS, CDR2 YFSETQ. With V trimmed by 6 bases and J by 5 bases, 7 bases remained unmatched. This CDR3 has 14 amino acids. The CDR3 protein is CASKLQGQNEKLFF. The CDR3 nucleotides are TGCGCCAGCAAATTACAGGGGCAGAATGAAAAACTGTTTTTT.

The rearrangement uses TRBV19 and TRBJ1-5, with D maybe TRBD1 (5 bases). CDR1 LNHDA and CDR2 SQIVND come from the germline V gene (reference sequence). The V gene lost 7 bases and the J gene lost 0 bases, with 19 bases spanning the gap. The CDR3 length is 17 residues. The CDR3 DNA sequence: TGTGCCAGTAAGGAGGGGTCGGCACTTTATAGCAATCAGCCCCAGCATTTT. Its translation is CASKEGSALYSNQPQHF.

Details on this clone: Other DNA sequences in the sample encode the same CDR3. V gene TRBV10-3 combines with J gene TRBJ1-1, with D possibly TRBD1 on 5 matching bases. The CDR3 totals 13 residues. Per the germline V gene, CDR1 is ENHRY and CDR2 is SYGVKD. Trimming took off 6 bases at V and 2 bases at J, with 10 bases between the two ends. CDR3 DNA: TGTGCCATCAGCGGGACGGCCAACACTGAAGCTTTCTTT. Protein: CAISGTANTEAFF.

The CDR3 bases are TGTGCCAGCAGTTTGGGACTAGGAAATTACAATGAGCAGTTCTTC. It codes for CASSLGLGNYNEQFF. The chain carries TRBV7-2 and TRBJ2-1; 8 bases fit TRBD2. V shed 6 bases and J 4 bases; nucleotides not matched to a gene: 8. CDR1 and CDR2 from the germline V gene are SGHTA and FQGNSA. The CDR3 sequence is 15 residues long.

This chain links TRBV18 with TRBJ1-2, with D maybe TRBD1 (5 bases). The CDR3 consists of 14 residues. Germline V gives CDR1 KGHSH, CDR2 LQKENI. V lost 2 bases to trimming and J lost 4 bases, with 11 bases between them. CDR3 sequence (DNA): TGTGCCAGCTCACCATCCAGGGACCTCTATGGCTACACCTTC. Its protein product is CASSPSRDLYGYTF.

The chain couples TRBV19 to TRBJ2-1, with a possible D match to TRBD1 (5 bases). The CDR3 is 13 amino acids. Trimming cost V 5 bases and J 4 bases, with 9 bases left between them. Germline CDR1 and CDR2: LNHDA and SQIVND (reference sequence). CDR3 protein: CASSPDRYNEQFF. CDR3 bases: TGTGCCAGTAGTCCCGACAGATACAATGAGCAGTTCTTC.

This clone has only one observation. The chain couples TRBV5-1 to TRBJ2-2; 8 bases agree with TRBD2. This CDR3 has 13 amino acids. CDR1 is SGHRS, CDR2 YFSETQ, per germline. The V and J ends lost 4 bases and 6 bases, in that order; junction bases with no gene match: 2. As DNA, the CDR3 is TGCGCCAGCAGCCCGCGGGAGGCCGGGGAGCTGTTTTTT. It specifies CASSPREAGELFF. The whole variable domain, filled in from reference TRBV5-1 and TRBJ2-2, reads KAGVTQTPRYLIKTRGQQVTLSCSPISGHRSVSWYQQTPGQGLQFLFEYFSETQRNKGNFPGRFSGRQFSNSRSEMNVSTLELGDSALYLCASSPREAGELFFGEGSRLTVL.

CDR3 sequence: CASSGESGTGADWGEKLFF. The CDR3 DNA sequence: TGTGCCAGCAGCGGAGAAAGCGGGACAGGGGCTGATTGGGGTGAAAAACTGTTTTTT. V and J are TRBV5-6 and TRBJ1-4, with 10 bases lining up with TRBD1. Germline V CDR1 and CDR2: SGHDT, YYEEEE. The CDR3 runs 19 residues. Trimming removed 4 bases from V and 7 bases from J; junction bases left unmatched: 19.

V is TRBV10-1 and J is TRBJ1-6, with D uncertain. The CDR3 contains 13 residues. Germline assignment: CDR1 WNHNN and CDR2 SYGVQD (reference sequence). V lost 6 bases, J lost 10 bases, and 13 bases lay in between. The CDR3, as DNA: TGCGCCAGCAGGCAGACGGCGGGCTCACCCCTCCACTTT. As protein: CASRQTAGSPLHF.

The genes are TRBV5-4 and TRBJ1-3, with 7 bases aligning to TRBD1. The CDR3 has 17 amino acids. Germline CDR1 reads SGHNT; CDR2 reads YYREEE (reference sequence). V was pared by 4 bases and J by 0 bases, with 10 bases of the junction left unmatched. CDR3 coding DNA: TGTGCCAGCAGCCCCGGCGACAGGGACTCCTCTGGAAACACCATATATTTT. Translating it yields CASSPGDRDSSGNTIYF.

This chain uses TRBV20-1 with TRBJ1-2; TRBD1 matches 8 bases. Germline trimming cut 7 bases from V and 8 bases from J; bases unmatched to any gene: 6. Germline CDR1 is DFQATT and CDR2 is SNEGSKA (reference sequence). CDR3 length: 11 amino acids. CDR3: CSGGAGGGYTF. CDR3 nucleotide sequence: TGCAGTGGGGGAGCAGGGGGCGGCTACACCTTC.

The chain uses TRBV7-2 and TRBJ2-2; D not certain. The CDR3 spans 17 residues. In germline, CDR1 is SGHTA, CDR2 FQGNSA. The ends were cut back, 5 bases at V and 0 bases at J, with 16 bases in the middle. The chain's CDR3 is CASSPLQTVANTGELFF. The CDR3 DNA sequence: TGTGCCAGCAGCCCCCTCCAGACGGTCGCGAACACCGGGGAGCTGTTTTTT.

This rearrangement joins TRBV6-5 to TRBJ1-3; D might be TRBD1 (5 bases). Trimming shortened V by 10 bases and J by 0 bases, and 16 bases separated the two germline ends. CDR3 size: 15 residues. CDR1 and CDR2 (germline): MNHEY, SVGAGI. As DNA, the CDR3 is TGTGCCACCAAAGCATGGGGGGGCTCTGGAAACACCATATATTTT. Translation: CATKAWGGSGNTIYF.

V gene TRBV6-5 combines with J gene TRBJ2-7, with TRBD2 matching 7 bases. From germline, CDR1 is MNHEY and CDR2 SVGAGI. The length of the CDR3 is 16 residues. V was pared by 0 bases and J by 2 bases, with 7 bases of the junction left unmatched. CDR3 DNA sequence: TGTGCCAGCAGTTACTCGGTCTCGGGAGGACCCTACGAGCAGTACTTC. Its translation is CASSYSVSGGPYEQYF.

V usage is TRBV11-3 and J usage is TRBJ2-2; D is possibly TRBD2 (6 bases). Germline CDR1 SGHNT, CDR2 YENEEA. This CDR3 is built from 16 residues. V gave up 2 bases and J gave up 1 base, with 11 bases separating them. The CDR3 DNA sequence: TGTGCCAGCAGCTTAAGAAGGGGAGGGAACACCGGGGAGCTGTTTTTT. It specifies CASSLRRGGNTGELFF.

The genes are TRBV18 and TRBJ1-1, with D possibly being TRBD1 (6 bases). V lost 5 bases and J 6 bases, leaving 16 bases between the germline ends. The CDR3 totals 14 residues. In germline, CDR1 is KGHSH, CDR2 LQKENI. CDR3 protein: CASSTLGGVSEAFF. The CDR3 DNA is TGTGCCAGCTCAACCCTGGGGGGCGTCTCTGAAGCTTTCTTT.

The CDR3 DNA reads TGCGCCAGCAGCTTGGGGGACAGGGAAGGCTTTCGTCCCGGCTACACCTTC. Translation: CASSLGDREGFRPGYTF. V usage is TRBV5-1 and J usage is TRBJ1-2; 9 bases fit TRBD1. Germline trimming cut 0 bases from V and 8 bases from J; bases unmatched to any gene: 14. The CDR3 sequence is 17 residues long. The germline V gene encodes CDR1 SGHRS and CDR2 YFSETQ.

This clone was counted a single time. The chain combines TRBV7-9 with TRBJ2-1, with D possibly being TRBD2 (5 bases). Germline assignment: CDR1 SEHNR and CDR2 FQNEAQ (reference sequence). The V and J ends lost 1 base and 6 bases respectively, with 7 bases between them. This CDR3 has 13 residues. The CDR3 DNA reads TGTGCCAGCAGCTTAGTCGAGGGCAATGAGCAGTTCTTC. Encoded protein: CASSLVEGNEQFF.

This chain uses TRBV7-2 with TRBJ1-6; no definite D call. The ends were cut back, 5 bases at V and 7 bases at J, with 12 bases in the middle. Looked up from germline, CDR1 is SGHTA and CDR2 is FQGNSA. The CDR3 extends over 14 amino acids. The CDR3, as DNA: TGTGCCAGCAGCCCGGCCCCGGGCAATTCACCCCTCCACTTT. Encoded protein: CASSPAPGNSPLHF.

The chain joins TRBV21-1 to TRBJ2-1; the table's D gene call, TRBD2, was not cross checked with the DNA. TRBV21-1 is listed as a pseudogene. The CDR3 runs 15 residues. The DNA of the CDR3 is TGTGCCAGCAGCACGGACCGGGAACCCGACAATGAGCAGTTCTTC. Translated: CASSTDREPDNEQFF.

This clone was picked up one time. The genes are TRBV11-2 and TRBJ1-2; D remains ambiguous. Trimming left V 0 bases short and J 8 bases short, with 16 bases between. There are 15 residues in the CDR3. Germline V gives CDR1 SGHAT, CDR2 FQNNGV. CDR3 bases: TGTGCCAGCAGCTTAGATCTAGCGGTAACGAAAGGCTACACCTTC. Translated: CASSLDLAVTKGYTF. Complete variable domain (other parts from reference TRBV11-2 and TRBJ1-2): EAGVAQSPRYKIIEKRQSVAFWCNPISGHATLYWYQQILGQGPKLLIQFQNNGVVDDSQLPKDRFSAERLKGVDSTLKIQPAKLEDSAVYLCASSLDLAVTKGYTFGSGTRLTVV.

The chain links TRBV7-9 to TRBJ1-2; 7 nucleotides match TRBD1. Per germline, CDR1 SEHNR and CDR2 FQNEAQ (reference sequence). The CDR3 runs 15 residues. V lost 4 bases and J lost 1; bases outside the gene matches: 6. CDR3 DNA: TGTGCCAGCAGCTCTTGGACAGGAGTTAACTATGGCTACACCTTC. Translating gives CASSSWTGVNYGYTF.

The CDR3 sequence: CASSGTSGSYNEQFF. The CDR3 DNA is TGTGCCAGCAGCGGGACTAGCGGTTCCTACAATGAGCAGTTCTTC. The chain employs TRBV9 and TRBJ2-1, with TRBD2 matching 10 bases. The CDR3 runs to 15 residues. Germline values: CDR1 SGDLS, CDR2 YYNGEE. V lost 3 bases and J lost 1; bases outside the gene matches: 1.

The chain carries TRBV6-5 and TRBJ1-6; D is unresolved. CDR3 size: 14 residues. CDR1 is MNHEY and CDR2 is SVGAGI in the germline V gene. Trimming took 6 bases from V and 7 from J, leaving 13 bases between them. The CDR3 reads CASRLGRLNSPLHF. As DNA, the CDR3 is TGTGCCAGCAGGTTAGGCAGGTTAAATTCACCCCTCCACTTT.

There are a few counts of this clone. CDR3 region: CASSLSGSGETQYF. As DNA, the CDR3 is TGTGCCAGCAGCCTTAGCGGGAGTGGGGAGACCCAGTACTTC. The chain employs TRBV9 and TRBJ2-5; 9 nucleotides agree with TRBD2. V gave up 4 bases and J gave up 5 bases; unmatched junction bases: 6. Germline assignment: CDR1 SGDLS and CDR2 YYNGEE. CDR3 size: 14 residues.

V usage is TRBV10-1 and J usage is TRBJ2-7; 8 positions match TRBD1. Germline CDR1 and CDR2: WNHNN and SYGVQD (reference sequence). V lost 10 bases and J lost 1; bases outside the gene matches: 12. The CDR3 is 15 residues long. The CDR3 sequence is CATSGGTGVSYEQYF. The DNA of the CDR3 is TGCGCCACCAGCGGCGGGACAGGCGTATCCTACGAGCAGTACTTC.

The V gene is TRBV6-6, the J gene TRBJ2-7, with 9 bases matching TRBD2. The CDR3 length is 14 residues. Germline V lookup: CDR1 MNHNY, CDR2 SVGAGI (reference sequence). J lost 2 bases, V lost 4 bases, and 3 bases had no gene match. CDR3 sequence reads: CASSLAGVAYEQYF. The DNA for the CDR3 is TGTGCCAGCAGTTTAGCGGGAGTGGCCTACGAGCAGTACTTC.

This chain joins TRBV7-9 and TRBJ2-3, with 14 bases identical to TRBD2. With V trimmed by 5 bases and J by 4 bases, 11 bases remained unmatched. The CDR3 totals 18 residues. CDR1 and CDR2 from the germline V gene are SEHNR and FQNEAQ (reference sequence). Here the CDR3 DNA reads TGTGCCAGCAGCCCCATGGGACTAGCGGGAGTTAGCTCAGATACGCAGTATTTT. This encodes CASSPMGLAGVSSDTQYF.

This chain connects TRBV2 to TRBJ2-5, with a tentative D call TRBD2 (5 bases). The ends were cut back, 6 bases at V and 5 bases at J, with 10 bases in the middle. Germline assignment: CDR1 SNHLY and CDR2 FYNNEI. CDR3 length: 12 residues. The CDR3, as DNA: TGTGCCAGCAGAGGAGCGGTGGAGACCCAGTACTTC. It encodes CASRGAVETQYF.

This chain connects TRBV5-6 to TRBJ1-1, with no clear D. The CDR3 sequence is 13 residues long. Germline V gene lookup returns CDR1 SGHDT and CDR2 YYEEEE. Trimming took off 1 base at V and 4 bases at J, with 8 bases between the two ends. The CDR3 loop reads CASSLWWTTEAFF. The CDR3 DNA reads TGTGCCAGCAGCTTGTGGTGGACCACTGAAGCTTTCTTT. The full variable domain, with the rest looked up from reference TRBV5-6 and TRBJ1-1, is DAGVTQSPTHLIKTRGQQVTLRCSPKSGHDTVSWYQQALGQGPQFIFQYYEEEERQRGNFPDRFSGHQFPNYSSELNVNALLLGDSALYLCASSLWWTTEAFFGQGTRLTVV.

The chain carries TRBV10-3 and TRBJ1-2, with D possibly being TRBD1 (5 bases). This CDR3 is 13 amino acids long. Trimming pared 4 bases from V and 2 bases from J, leaving 8 bases between. Per germline, CDR1 ENHRY and CDR2 SYGVKD. The CDR3 loop is CAISVGPNYGYTF. Here the CDR3 DNA reads TGTGCCATCAGTGTGGGACCGAACTATGGCTACACCTTC.

This chain uses TRBV4-3 with TRBJ1-4; the D is unclear. The CDR3 is 15 amino acids. V gave up 2 bases and J gave up 3 bases, with 10 bases separating them. The germline V gene encodes CDR1 LGHNA and CDR2 YSLEER. The CDR3 is CASSQLRLSNEKLFF. CDR3 nucleotides: TGCGCCAGCAGCCAACTTCGACTTTCTAATGAAAAACTGTTTTTT.